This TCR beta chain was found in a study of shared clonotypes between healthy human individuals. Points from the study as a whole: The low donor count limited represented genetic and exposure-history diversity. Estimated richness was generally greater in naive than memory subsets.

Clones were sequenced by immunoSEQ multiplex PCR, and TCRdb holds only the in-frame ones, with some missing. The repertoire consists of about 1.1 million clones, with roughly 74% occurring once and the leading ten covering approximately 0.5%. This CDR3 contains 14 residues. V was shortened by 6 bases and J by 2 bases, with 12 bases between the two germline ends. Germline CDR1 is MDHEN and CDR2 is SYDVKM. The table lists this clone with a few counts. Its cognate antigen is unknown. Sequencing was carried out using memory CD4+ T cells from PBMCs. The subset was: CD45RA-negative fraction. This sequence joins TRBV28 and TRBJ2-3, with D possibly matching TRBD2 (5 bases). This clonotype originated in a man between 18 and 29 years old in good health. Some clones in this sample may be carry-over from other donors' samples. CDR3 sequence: CASSPGLATDTQYF. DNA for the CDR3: TGTGCCAGCAGCCCCGGACTCGCCACAGATACGCAGTATTTT. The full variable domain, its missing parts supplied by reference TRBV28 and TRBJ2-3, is DVKVTQSSRYLVKRTGEKVFLECVQDMDHENMFWYRQDPGLGLRLIYFSYDVKMKEKGDIPEGYSVSREKKERFSLILESASTNQTSMYLCASSPGLATDTQYFGPGTRLTVL.